This note documents a single T cell receptor beta chain sequence. Its antigen is not known. This record comes from a study of T cell clonotyping in hematopoietic cell transplantation. Turning to the study itself: Recipient samples before transplant were obtained post-cytoreduction.

Sample time point: recipient sample about 28 days before transplant, after cytoreduction. Trimming left V 1 base short and J 5 bases short, with 8 bases between. CDR1 and CDR2 from the germline V gene are MGHDK and SYGVNS. The CDR3 is made up of 13 amino acids. Notes on the study in general: Few recipient clonotypes overlapped donors; over 95% were de novo at given depth.

Sequenced by immunoSEQ multiplex PCR; TCRdb stores in-frame clones only, minus some. Of about 29,000 clones in the sample, 65% to 80% were seen once. The sequence came from a woman aged 25 to 39 with chronic myeloid leukemia. Some clones in this sample may be carry-over from other donors' samples. The material sequenced was peripheral blood mononuclear cells, taken before stem cell transplant. The chain uses TRBV25-1 and TRBJ2-5; D is perhaps TRBD1 (6 bases). The DNA of the CDR3 is TGTGCCAGCAGTGAATCGCAGGGGGAGACCCAGTACTTC. Protein product: CASSESQGETQYF.